The clone carrying this T cell receptor beta chain showed up just a few times. MiXCR, run by TCRdb on the RT-PCR reads, gives a single entry per CDR3 protein. This table has about 680,000 distinct CDR3 sequences, 14% appearing once. Germline loops: CDR1 SGHRS, CDR2 YFSETQ. Trimming took off 7 bases at V and 4 bases at J, with 15 bases between the two ends. This CDR3 is 14 amino acids long. V is TRBV5-1 and J is TRBJ2-1; D may be TRBD2 (6 bases). Sequenced material: memory CD4+ T cells from blood. The origin of this receptor is a female donor in good health, serving as a healthy control. The CDR3 nucleotides are TGCGCCAGCGGGGACTCTACACTATACAATGAGCAGTTCTTC. It encodes CASGDSTLYNEQFF.